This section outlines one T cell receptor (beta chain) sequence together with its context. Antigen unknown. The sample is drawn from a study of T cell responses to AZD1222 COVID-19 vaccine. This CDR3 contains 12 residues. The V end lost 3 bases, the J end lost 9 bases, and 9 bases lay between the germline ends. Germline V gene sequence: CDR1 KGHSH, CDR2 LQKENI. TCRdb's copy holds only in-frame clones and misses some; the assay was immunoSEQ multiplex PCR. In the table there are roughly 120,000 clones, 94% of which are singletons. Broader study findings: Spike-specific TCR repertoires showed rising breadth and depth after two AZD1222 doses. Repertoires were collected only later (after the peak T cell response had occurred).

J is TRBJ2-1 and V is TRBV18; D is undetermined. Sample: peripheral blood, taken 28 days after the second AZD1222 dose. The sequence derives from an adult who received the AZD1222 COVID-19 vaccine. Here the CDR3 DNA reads TGTGCCAGCTCACCCCCAGTCGGTGAGCAGTTCTTC. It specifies CASSPPVGEQFF.